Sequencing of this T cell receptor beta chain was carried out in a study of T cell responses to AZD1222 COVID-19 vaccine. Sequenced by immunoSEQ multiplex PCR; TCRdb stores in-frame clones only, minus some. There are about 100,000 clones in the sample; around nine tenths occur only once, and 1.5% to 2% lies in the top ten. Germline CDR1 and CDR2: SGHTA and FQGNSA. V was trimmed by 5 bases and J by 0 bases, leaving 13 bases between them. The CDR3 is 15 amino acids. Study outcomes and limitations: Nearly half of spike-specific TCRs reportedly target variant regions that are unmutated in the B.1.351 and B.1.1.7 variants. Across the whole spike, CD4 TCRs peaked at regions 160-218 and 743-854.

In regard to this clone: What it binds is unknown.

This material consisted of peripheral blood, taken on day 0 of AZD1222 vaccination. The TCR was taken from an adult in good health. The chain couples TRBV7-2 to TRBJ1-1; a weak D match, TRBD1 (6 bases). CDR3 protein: CASSARGPVNTEAFF. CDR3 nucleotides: TGTGCCAGCAGCGCCAGGGGTCCCGTGAACACTGAAGCTTTCTTT.